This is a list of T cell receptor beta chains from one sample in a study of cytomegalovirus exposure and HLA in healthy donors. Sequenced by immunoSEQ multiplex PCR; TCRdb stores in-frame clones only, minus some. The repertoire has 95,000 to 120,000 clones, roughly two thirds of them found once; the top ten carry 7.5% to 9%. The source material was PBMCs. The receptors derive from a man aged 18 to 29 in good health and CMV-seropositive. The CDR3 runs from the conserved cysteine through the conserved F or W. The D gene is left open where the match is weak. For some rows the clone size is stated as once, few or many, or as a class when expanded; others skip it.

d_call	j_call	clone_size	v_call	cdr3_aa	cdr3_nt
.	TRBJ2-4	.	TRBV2	CASVIERAAKNIQYF	TGTGCCAGCGTCATAGAGAGGGCGGCCAAAAACATTCAGTACTTC
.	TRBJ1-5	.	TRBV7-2	CASSFSHQGPNQPQHF	TGTGCCAGCAGCTTCTCCCATCAGGGTCCGAATCAGCCCCAGCATTTT
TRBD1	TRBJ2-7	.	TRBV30	CAYQTGPHEQYF	TGTGCCTACCAGACAGGGCCCCACGAGCAGTACTTC
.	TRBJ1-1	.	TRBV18	CASSLTVTNLEAFF	TGTGCCAGCTCTCTCACAGTAACGAACCTTGAAGCTTTCTTT
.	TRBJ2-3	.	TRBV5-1	CASSSQASTDTQYF	TGCGCCAGCAGCTCACAGGCTTCCACAGATACGCAGTATTTT
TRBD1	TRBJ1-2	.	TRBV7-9	CASSLGQGDYGYTF	TGTGCCAGCAGCTTGGGACAGGGTGACTATGGCTACACCTTC
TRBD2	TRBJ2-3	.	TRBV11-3	CASSSQGGGTDTQYF	TGTGCCAGCAGCTCGCAGGGAGGGGGCACAGATACGCAGTATTTT
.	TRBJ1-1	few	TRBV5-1	CASSLLTGNTEAFF	TGCGCCAGCAGCTTACTGACAGGGAACACTGAAGCTTTCTTT
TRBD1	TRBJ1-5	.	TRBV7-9	CSSSLGTGDQPQHF	TGTTCCAGCAGCTTGGGGACAGGGGATCAGCCCCAGCATTTT
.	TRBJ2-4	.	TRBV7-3	CASSYGEGNIQYF	TGTGCCAGCAGCTACGGGGAAGGAAACATTCAGTACTTC
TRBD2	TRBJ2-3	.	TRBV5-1	CASSLGQRGGDTQYF	TGCGCCAGCAGCTTGGGTCAGCGGGGGGGAGATACGCAGTATTTT
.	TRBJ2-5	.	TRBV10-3	CAISDRQQETQYF	TGTGCCATCAGTGACAGACAGCAAGAGACCCAGTACTTC
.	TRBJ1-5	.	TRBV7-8	CASSPADLNQPQHF	TGTGCCAGCAGCCCAGCGGACCTCAATCAGCCCCAGCATTTT
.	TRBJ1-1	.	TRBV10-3	CAISPWGDATEAFF	TGTGCCATCAGCCCCTGGGGGGATGCCACTGAAGCTTTCTTT
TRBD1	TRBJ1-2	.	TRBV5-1	CASSVRQGEANYGYTF	TGCGCCAGCAGCGTGAGACAGGGGGAAGCTAACTATGGCTACACCTTC
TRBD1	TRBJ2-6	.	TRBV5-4	CASSSGQYSGANVLTF	TGTGCCAGCAGCTCGGGACAGTATTCTGGGGCCAACGTCCTGACTTTC
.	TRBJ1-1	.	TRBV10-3	CASLGGTEAFF	TGTGCTTCCTTGGGGGGGACTGAAGCTTTCTTT
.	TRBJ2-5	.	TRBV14	CASSGQLIETQYF	TGTGCCAGCAGTGGACAGCTCATTGAGACCCAGTACTTC